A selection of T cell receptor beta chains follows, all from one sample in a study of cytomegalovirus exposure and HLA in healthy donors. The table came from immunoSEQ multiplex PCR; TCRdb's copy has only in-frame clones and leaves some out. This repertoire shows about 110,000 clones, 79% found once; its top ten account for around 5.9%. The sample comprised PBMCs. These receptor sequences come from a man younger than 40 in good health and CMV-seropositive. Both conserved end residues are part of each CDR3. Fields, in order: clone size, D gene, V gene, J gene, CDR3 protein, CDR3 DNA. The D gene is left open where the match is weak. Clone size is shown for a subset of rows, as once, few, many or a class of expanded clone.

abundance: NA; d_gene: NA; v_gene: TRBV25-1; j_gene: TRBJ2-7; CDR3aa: CASSESAGASYEQYF; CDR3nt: TGTGCCAGCAGTGAATCGGCAGGGGCCTCCTACGAGCAGTACTTC
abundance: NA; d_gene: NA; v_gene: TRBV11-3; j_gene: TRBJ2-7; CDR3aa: CASSFGPDGPYEQYF; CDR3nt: TGTGCCAGCAGCTTCGGTCCTGATGGGCCCTACGAGCAGTACTTC
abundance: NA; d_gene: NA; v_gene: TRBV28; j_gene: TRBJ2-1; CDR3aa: CASSVTREQFF; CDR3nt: TGTGCCAGCAGTGTCACTAGGGAGCAGTTCTTC
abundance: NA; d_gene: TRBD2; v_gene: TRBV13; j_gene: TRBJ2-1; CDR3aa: CASSLRTSGGVSEQFF; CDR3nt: TGTGCCAGCAGCTTACGTACAAGCGGGGGGGTTAGTGAGCAGTTCTTC
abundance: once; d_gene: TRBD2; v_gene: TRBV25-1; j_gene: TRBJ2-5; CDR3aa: CASSGERGGQETQYF; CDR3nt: TGTGCCAGCAGTGGGGAGCGGGGGGGCCAAGAGACCCAGTACTTC
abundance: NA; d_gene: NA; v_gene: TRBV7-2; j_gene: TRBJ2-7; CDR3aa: CASSSGGHEQYF; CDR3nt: TGTGCCAGCAGTTCGGGGGGCCACGAGCAGTACTTC
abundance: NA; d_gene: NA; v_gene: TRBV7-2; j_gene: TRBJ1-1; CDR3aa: CASSPGAGTMRGTEAFF; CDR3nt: TGTGCCAGCAGCCCTGGGGCAGGGACAATGCGTGGCACTGAAGCTTTCTTT
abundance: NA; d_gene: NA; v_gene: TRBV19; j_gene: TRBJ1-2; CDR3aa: CASSIAIRYTF; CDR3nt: TGTGCCAGTAGTATAGCCATTCGCTACACCTTC
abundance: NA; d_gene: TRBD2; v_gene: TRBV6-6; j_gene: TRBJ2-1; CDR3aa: CASSYSSGAYNEQFF; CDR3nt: TGTGCCAGCAGTTACTCTAGCGGGGCCTACAATGAGCAGTTCTTC
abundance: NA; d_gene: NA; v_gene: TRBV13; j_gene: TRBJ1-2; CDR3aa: CASSSPGDLNYGYTF; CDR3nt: TGTGCCAGCAGCTCGCCAGGGGACCTTAACTATGGCTACACCTTC
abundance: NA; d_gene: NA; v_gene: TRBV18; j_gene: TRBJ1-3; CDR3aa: CASSPWTASGNTIYF; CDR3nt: TGTGCCAGCTCACCATGGACAGCCTCTGGAAACACCATATATTTT
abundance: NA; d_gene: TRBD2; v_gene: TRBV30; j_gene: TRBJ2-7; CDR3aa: CAWSYGRLAGYSYEQYF; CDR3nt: TGTGCCTGGAGTTACGGCAGACTAGCGGGGTACTCCTACGAGCAGTACTTC
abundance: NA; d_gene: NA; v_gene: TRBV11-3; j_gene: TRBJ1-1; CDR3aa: CASSLGTEGRDTEAFF; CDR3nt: TGTGCCAGCAGCTTAGGGACCGAGGGGAGGGACACTGAAGCTTTCTTT
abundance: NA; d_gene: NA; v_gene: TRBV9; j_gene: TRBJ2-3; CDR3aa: CASSAGGASTDTQYF; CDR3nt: TGTGCCAGCAGCGCTGGCGGGGCGAGCACAGATACGCAGTATTTT
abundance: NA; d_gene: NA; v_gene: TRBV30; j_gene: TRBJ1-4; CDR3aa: CAWAPRGNEKLFF; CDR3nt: TGTGCCTGGGCCCCCCGAGGTAATGAAAAACTGTTTTTT
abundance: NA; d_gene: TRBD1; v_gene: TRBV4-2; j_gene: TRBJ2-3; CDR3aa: CASSGRTGGVGTDTQYF; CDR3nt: TGTGCCAGCAGCGGCCGGACAGGGGGCGTTGGCACAGATACGCAGTATTTT
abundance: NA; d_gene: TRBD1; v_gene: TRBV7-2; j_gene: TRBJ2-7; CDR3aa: CASSSLGQGASEQYF; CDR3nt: TGTGCCAGCAGCTCCCTGGGACAGGGGGCCTCCGAGCAGTACTTC
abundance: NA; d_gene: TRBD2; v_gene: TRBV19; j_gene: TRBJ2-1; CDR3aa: CASSIPGLADEQFF; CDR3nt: TGTGCCAGTAGTATACCGGGACTAGCCGATGAGCAGTTCTTC
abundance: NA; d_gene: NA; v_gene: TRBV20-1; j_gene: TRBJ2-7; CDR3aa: CSATTGTEQYF; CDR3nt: TGCAGTGCAACTACAGGGACCGAGCAGTACTTC
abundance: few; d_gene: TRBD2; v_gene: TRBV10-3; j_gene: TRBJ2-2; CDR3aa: CAISGRAGGSNTGELFF; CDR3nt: TGTGCCATCAGTGGTCGAGCGGGGGGCTCTAACACCGGGGAGCTGTTTTTT
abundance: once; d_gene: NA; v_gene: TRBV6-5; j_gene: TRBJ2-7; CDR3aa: CASSDRGNEQYF; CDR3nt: TGTGCCAGCAGTGATAGGGGCAACGAGCAGTACTTC
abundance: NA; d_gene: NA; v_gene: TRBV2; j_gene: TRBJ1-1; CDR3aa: CASSERDGGLNTEAFF; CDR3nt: TGTGCCAGCAGTGAAAGGGACGGGGGATTGAACACTGAAGCTTTCTTT
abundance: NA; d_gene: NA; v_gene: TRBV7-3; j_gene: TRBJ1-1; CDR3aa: CASSLAGGREAFF; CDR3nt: TGTGCCAGCAGCCTGGCGGGGGGAAGAGAAGCTTTCTTT
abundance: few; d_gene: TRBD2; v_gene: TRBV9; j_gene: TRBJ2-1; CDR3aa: CASSPSLAGGYEQFF; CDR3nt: TGTGCCAGCAGCCCAAGCTTAGCGGGGGGCTATGAGCAGTTCTTC
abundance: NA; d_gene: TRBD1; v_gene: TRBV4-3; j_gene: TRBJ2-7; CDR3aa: CASSFYAGQGSYEQYF; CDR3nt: TGCGCCAGCAGCTTCTACGCGGGACAGGGCTCCTACGAGCAGTACTTC
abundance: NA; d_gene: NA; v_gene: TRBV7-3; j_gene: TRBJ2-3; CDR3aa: CASSPGLSSTDTQYF; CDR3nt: TGTGCCAGCAGCCCCGGACTATCCTCGACAGATACGCAGTATTTT
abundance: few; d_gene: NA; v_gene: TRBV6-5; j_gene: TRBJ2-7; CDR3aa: CASSLTGDAYEQYF; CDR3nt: TGTGCCAGCAGTTTGACAGGTGATGCCTACGAGCAGTACTTC
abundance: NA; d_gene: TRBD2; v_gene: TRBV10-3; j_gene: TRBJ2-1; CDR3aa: CAISDLAGVSYNEQFF; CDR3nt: TGTGCCATCAGTGACCTAGCGGGGGTCTCCTACAATGAGCAGTTCTTC
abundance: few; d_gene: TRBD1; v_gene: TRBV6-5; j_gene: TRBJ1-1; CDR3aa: CASSYRDRGVTEAFF; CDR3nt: TGTGCCAGCAGTTACCGGGACAGGGGGGTTACTGAAGCTTTCTTT
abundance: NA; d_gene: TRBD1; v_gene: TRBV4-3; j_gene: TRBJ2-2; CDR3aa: CASSQGTGLTGELFF; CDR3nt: TGCGCCAGCAGCCAAGGGACAGGGCTCACCGGGGAGCTGTTTTTT
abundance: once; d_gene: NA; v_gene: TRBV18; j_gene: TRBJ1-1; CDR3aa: CASSPNLSQGGNTEAFF; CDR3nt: TGTGCCAGCTCACCAAACCTATCCCAGGGAGGGAACACTGAAGCTTTCTTT
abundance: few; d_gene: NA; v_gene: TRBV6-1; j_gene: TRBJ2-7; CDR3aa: CASSEALHRSGYEQYF; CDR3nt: TGTGCCAGCAGTGAAGCGCTTCACCGATCCGGGTACGAGCAGTACTTC
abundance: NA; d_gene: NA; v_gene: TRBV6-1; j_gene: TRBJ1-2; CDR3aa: CASRSVGGPHGYTF; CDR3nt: TGTGCCAGCAGGTCGGTTGGGGGCCCGCACGGCTACACCTTC
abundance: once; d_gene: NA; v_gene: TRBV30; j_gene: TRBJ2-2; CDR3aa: CAWSQYRDTGELFF; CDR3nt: TGTGCCTGGAGTCAGTACAGGGACACCGGGGAGCTGTTTTTT
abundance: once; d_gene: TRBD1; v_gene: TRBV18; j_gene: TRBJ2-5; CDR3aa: CASSPEPGTGQETQYF; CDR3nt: TGTGCCAGCTCCCCGGAGCCCGGGACAGGACAAGAGACCCAGTACTTC
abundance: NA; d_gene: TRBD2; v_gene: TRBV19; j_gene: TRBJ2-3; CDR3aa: CASSISGHAGTRLDTQYF; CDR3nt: TGTGCCAGTAGTATTTCAGGCCACGCCGGGACTAGATTAGATACGCAGTATTTT
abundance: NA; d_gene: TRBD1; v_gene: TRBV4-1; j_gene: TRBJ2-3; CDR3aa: CASSPRTGRGDTQYF; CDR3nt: TGCGCCAGCAGCCCCCGGACAGGTCGGGGAGATACGCAGTATTTT
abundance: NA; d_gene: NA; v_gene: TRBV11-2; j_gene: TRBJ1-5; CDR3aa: CASSPLAGGQPQHF; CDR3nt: TGTGCCAGCAGCCCTCTGGCGGGGGGTCAGCCCCAGCATTTT
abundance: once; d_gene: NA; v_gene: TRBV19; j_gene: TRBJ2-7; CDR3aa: CASRVSRGSEQYF; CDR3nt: TGTGCCAGTAGAGTGTCGCGGGGTAGCGAGCAGTACTTC
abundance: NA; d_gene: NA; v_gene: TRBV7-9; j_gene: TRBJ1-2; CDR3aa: CASSGGWDEGYGYTF; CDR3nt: TGTGCCAGCAGCGGGGGGTGGGATGAAGGGTATGGCTACACCTTC
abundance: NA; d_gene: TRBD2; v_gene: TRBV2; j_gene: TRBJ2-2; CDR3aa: CASTRTSGVTGELFF; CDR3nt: TGTGCCAGCACGCGGACTAGCGGGGTCACCGGGGAGCTGTTTTTT
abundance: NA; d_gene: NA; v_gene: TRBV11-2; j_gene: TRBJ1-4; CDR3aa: CASSSKAATNEKLFF; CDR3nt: TGTGCCAGCAGCTCTAAAGCTGCAACTAATGAAAAACTGTTTTTT
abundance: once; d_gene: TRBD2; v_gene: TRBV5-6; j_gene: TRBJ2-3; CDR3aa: CASSLPSGGPYVPDTQYF; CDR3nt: TGTGCCAGCAGCTTGCCTAGCGGGGGGCCTTACGTCCCAGATACGCAGTATTTT
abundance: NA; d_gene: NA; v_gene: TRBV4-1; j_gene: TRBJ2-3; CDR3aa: CASRAPSTDTQYF; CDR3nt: TGCGCCAGCAGAGCGCCTTCCACAGATACGCAGTATTTT
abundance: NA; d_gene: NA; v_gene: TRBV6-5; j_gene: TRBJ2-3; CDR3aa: CASKDTRTDTQYF; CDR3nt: TGTGCCAGCAAGGACACCCGCACAGATACGCAGTATTTT
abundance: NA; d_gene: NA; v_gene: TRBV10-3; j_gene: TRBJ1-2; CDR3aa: CAISEAGSGYGYTF; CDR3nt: TGTGCCATCAGTGAAGCCGGGAGTGGGTATGGCTACACCTTC
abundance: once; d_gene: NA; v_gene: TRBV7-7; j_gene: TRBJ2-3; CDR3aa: CASSLLEGGTDTQYF; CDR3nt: TGTGCTAGCAGCTTATTAGAGGGGGGCACAGATACGCAGTATTTT
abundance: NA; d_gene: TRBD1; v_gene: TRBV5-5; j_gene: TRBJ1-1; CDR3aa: CASSLGQGAGAFF; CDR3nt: TGTGCCAGCAGCTTGGGACAGGGGGCAGGGGCTTTCTTT
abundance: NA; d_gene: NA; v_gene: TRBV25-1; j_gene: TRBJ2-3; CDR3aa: CASTLGASTDTQYF; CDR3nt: TGTGCCAGCACGCTAGGGGCTAGCACAGATACGCAGTATTTT
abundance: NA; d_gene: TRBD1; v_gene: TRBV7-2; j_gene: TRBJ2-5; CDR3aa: CASSLGTGEETQYF; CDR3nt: TGTGCCAGCAGCTTGGGGACAGGGGAAGAGACCCAGTACTTC
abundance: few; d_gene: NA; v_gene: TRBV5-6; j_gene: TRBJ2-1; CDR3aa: CASGWGGDEQFF; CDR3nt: TGTGCCAGCGGGTGGGGGGGCGATGAGCAGTTCTTC
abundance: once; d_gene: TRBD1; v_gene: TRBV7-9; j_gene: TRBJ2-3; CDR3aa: CASSRGQDPSTDTQYF; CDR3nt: TGTGCCAGCAGCCGCGGACAGGATCCTAGCACAGATACGCAGTATTTT